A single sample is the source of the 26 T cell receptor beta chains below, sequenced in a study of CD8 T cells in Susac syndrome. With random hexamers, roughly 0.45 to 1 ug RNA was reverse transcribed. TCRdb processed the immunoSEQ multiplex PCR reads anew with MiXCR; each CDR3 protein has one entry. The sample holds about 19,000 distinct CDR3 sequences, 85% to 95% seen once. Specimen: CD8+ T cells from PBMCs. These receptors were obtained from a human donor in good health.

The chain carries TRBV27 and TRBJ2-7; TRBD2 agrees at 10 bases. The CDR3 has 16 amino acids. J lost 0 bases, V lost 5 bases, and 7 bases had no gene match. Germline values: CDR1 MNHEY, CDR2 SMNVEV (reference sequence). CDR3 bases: TGTGCCAGCAGTCCAGGGACTAGCGAGACCTCCTACGAGCAGTACTTC. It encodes CASSPGTSETSYEQYF.

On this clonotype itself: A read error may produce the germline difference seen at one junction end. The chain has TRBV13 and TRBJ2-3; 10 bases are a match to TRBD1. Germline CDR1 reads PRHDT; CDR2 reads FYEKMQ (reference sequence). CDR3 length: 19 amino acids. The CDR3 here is CASSSTSGTGDFRADTQFF. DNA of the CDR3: TGTGCCAGCAGCTCCACCTCCGGGACAGGGGACTTCAGGGCAGATACGCAGTTTTTT.

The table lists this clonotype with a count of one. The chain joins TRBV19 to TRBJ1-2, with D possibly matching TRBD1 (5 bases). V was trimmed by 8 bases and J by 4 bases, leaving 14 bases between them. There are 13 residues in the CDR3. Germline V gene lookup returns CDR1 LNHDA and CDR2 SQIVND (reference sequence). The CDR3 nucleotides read TGTGCCAGTCTCAAAGGGGCAATCTATGGCTACACCTTC. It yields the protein CASLKGAIYGYTF.

CDR3 in amino acids: CATSNGPRYEQYV. In DNA form, the CDR3 reads TGTGCCACCAGTAACGGGCCCCGCTACGAGCAGTACGTC. The gene calls are TRBV7-9 and TRBJ2-7; no definite D call. This CDR3 comprises 13 residues. Trimming shortened V by 10 bases and J by 3 bases, and 16 bases separated the two germline ends. Germline-derived CDR1 and CDR2 are SEHNR and FQNEAQ (reference sequence).

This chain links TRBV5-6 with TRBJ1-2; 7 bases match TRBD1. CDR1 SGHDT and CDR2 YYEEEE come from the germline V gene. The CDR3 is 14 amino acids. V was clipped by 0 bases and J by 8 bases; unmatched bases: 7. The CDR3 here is CASSLGTGALGYTF. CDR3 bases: TGTGCCAGCAGCTTGGGAACAGGGGCATTGGGCTACACCTTC.

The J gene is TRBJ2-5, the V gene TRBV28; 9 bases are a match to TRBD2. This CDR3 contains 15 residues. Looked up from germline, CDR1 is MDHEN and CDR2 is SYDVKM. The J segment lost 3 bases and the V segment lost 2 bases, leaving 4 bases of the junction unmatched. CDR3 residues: CASSLTSGLKETQYF. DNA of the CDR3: TGTGCCAGCAGTTTAACTAGCGGGCTTAAAGAGACCCAGTACTTC. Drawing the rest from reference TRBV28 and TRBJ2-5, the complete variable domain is DVKVTQSSRYLVKRTGEKVFLECVQDMDHENMFWYRQDPGLGLRLIYFSYDVKMKEKGDIPEGYSVSREKKERFSLILESASTNQTSMYLCASSLTSGLKETQYFGPGTRLLVL.

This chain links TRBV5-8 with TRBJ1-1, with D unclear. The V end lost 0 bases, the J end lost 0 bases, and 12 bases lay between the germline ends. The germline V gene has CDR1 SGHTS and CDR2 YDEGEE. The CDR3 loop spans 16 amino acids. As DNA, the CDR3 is TGTGCCAGCAGCTTGGAGCGGGGTCAGATGAACACTGAAGCTTTCTTT. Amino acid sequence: CASSLERGQMNTEAFF.

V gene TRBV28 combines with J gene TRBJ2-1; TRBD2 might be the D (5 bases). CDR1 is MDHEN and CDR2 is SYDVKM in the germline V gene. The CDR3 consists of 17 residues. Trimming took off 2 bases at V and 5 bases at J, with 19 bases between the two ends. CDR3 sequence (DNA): TGTGCCAGCAGTTTAGTCCGTCTCGCGGAGAGGGACAATGAGCAGTTCTTC. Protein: CASSLVRLAERDNEQFF.

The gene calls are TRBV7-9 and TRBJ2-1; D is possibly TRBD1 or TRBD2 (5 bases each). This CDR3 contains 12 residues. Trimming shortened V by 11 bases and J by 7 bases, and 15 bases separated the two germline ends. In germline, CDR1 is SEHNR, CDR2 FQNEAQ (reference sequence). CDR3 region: CAGLVGGNEQFF. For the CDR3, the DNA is TGTGCCGGCCTCGTTGGGGGTAATGAGCAGTTCTTC.

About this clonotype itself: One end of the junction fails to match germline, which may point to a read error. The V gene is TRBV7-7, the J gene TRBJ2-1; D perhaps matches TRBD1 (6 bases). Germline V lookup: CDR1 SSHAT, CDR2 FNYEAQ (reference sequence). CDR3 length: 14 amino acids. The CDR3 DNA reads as TGTGCTAGCAGCCCAGACAGGTTAGGGAATGAGCAGTTCTTC. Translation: CASSPDRLGNEQFF.

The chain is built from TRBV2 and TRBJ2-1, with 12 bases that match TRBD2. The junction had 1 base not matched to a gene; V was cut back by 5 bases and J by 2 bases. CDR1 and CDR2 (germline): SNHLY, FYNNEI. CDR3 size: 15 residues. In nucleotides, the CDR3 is TGTGCCAGCAGTTGGACTAGCGGGACCTACAATGAGCAGTTCTTC. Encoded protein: CASSWTSGTYNEQFF.

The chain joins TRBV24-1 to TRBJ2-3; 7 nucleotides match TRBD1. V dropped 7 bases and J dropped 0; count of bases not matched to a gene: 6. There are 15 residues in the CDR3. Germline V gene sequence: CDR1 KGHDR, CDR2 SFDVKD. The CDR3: CATSATGFSTDTQYF. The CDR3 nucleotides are TGTGCCACCAGCGCGACAGGGTTTAGCACAGATACGCAGTATTTT.

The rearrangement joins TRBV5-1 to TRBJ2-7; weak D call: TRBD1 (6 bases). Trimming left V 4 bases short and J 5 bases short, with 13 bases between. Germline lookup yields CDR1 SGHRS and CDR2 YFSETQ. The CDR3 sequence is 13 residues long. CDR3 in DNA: TGCGCCAGCAGCGGAACAGGGATCCACGAGCAGTACTTC. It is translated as CASSGTGIHEQYF.

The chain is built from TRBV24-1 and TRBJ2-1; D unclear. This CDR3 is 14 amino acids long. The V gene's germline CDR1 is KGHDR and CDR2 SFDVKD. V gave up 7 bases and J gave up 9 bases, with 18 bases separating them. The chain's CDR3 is CATRPRILGGEQFF. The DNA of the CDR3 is TGTGCCACCAGACCAAGAATCTTGGGCGGTGAGCAGTTCTTC.

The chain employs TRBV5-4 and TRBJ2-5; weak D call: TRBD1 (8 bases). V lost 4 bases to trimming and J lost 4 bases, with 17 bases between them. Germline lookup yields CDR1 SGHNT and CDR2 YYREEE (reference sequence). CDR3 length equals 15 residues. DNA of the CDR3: TGTGCCAGCAGCCCGCCGACAGGGGAGGGAGAGACCCAGTACTTC. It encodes CASSPPTGEGETQYF.

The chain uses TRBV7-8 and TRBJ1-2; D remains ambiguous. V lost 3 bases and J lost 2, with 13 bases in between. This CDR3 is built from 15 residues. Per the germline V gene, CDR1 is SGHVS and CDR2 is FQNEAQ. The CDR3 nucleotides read TGTGCCAGCAGCTTGTCCTTTGGGCTGAACTATGGCTACACCTTC. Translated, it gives CASSLSFGLNYGYTF. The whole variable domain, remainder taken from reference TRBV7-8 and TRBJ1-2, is GAGVSQSPRYKVAKRGQDVALRCDPISGHVSLFWYQQALGQGPEFLTYFQNEAQLDKSGLPSDRFFAERPEGSVSTLKIQRTQQEDSAVYLCASSLSFGLNYGYTFGSGTRLTVV.

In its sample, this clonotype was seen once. The CDR3: CASDTAAGVLFF. In DNA form, the CDR3 reads TGTGCCAGCGATACGGCAGCGGGAGTGTTGTTCTTC. The chain recombines TRBV6-2 or TRBV6-3 with TRBJ2-1, with 8 bases matching TRBD2. J was trimmed by 15 bases and V by 8 bases; bases with no gene match: 12. The CDR3 is 12 residues long. Per the germline V gene, CDR1 is MNHEY and CDR2 is SVGEGT.

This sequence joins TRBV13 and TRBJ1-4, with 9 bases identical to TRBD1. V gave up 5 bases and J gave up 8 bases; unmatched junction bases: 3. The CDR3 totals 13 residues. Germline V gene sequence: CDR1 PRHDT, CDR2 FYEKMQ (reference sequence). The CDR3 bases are TGTGCCAGCAGCCGGGACAGGGCAGAAAAACTGTTTTTT. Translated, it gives CASSRDRAEKLFF.

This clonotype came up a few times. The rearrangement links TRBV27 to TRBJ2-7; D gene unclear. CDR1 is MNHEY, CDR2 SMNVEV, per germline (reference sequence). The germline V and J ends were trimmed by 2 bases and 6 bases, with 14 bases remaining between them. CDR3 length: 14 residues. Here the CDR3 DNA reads TGTGCCAGCAGTTTACTCGATACAGCGTCCGAGCAGTACTTC. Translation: CASSLLDTASEQYF.

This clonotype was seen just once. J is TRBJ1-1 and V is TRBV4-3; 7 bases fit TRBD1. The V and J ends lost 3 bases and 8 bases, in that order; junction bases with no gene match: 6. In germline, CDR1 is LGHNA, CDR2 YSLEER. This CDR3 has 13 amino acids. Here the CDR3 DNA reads TGCGCCAGCAGCCAGACAGGGTACCCAGAAGCTTTCTTT. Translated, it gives CASSQTGYPEAFF.

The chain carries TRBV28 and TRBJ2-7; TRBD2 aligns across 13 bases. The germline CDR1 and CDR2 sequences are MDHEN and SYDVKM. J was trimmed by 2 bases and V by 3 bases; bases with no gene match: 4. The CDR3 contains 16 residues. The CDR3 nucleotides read TGTGCCAGCAGTTTTCCGGGACTAGCGGGACCCTACGAGCAGTACTTC. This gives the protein CASSFPGLAGPYEQYF.

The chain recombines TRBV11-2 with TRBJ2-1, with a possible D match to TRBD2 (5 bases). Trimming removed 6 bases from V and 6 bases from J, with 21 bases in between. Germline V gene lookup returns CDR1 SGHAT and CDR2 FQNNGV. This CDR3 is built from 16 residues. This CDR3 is CASSPGKGGFVNEQFF. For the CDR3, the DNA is TGTGCCAGCAGTCCGGGGAAGGGCGGATTTGTCAATGAGCAGTTCTTC.

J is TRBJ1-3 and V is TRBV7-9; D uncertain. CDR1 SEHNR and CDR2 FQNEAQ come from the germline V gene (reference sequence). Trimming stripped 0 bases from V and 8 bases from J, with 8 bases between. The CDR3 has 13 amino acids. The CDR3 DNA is TGTGCCAGCAGCTTAGCGGTTGGGGACACCATATATTTT. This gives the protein CASSLAVGDTIYF.

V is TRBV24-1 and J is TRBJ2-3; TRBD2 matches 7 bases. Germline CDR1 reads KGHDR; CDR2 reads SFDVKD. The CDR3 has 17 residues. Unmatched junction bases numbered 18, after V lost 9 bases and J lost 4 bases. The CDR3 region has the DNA TGTGCCACCTCCGTTGGGTCTAGCGGTGTTGAGGCAGATACGCAGTATTTT. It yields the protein CATSVGSSGVEADTQYF.

The CDR3 sequence is CASSDLTGRTEAFF. As DNA, the CDR3 is TGTGCCAGCAGTGACTTAACAGGGCGCACTGAAGCTTTCTTT. V usage is TRBV25-1 and J usage is TRBJ1-1; perhaps TRBD1 as D (6 bases). Germline lookup yields CDR1 MGHDK and CDR2 SYGVNS. V was cut by 3 bases and J by 4 bases, with 12 bases left in between. The CDR3 runs to 14 residues.

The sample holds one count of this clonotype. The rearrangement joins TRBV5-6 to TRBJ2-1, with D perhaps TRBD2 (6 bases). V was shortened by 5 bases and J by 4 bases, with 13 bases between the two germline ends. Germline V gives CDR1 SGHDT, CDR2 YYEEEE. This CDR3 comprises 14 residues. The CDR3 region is CASRDTSSYNEQFF. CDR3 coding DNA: TGTGCCAGCAGGGATACTAGCAGTTACAATGAGCAGTTCTTC.